The rows below give T cell receptor beta chains drawn from one sample of a study of blood T cell repertoires in COVID-19. Sequencing was performed with immunoSEQ multiplex PCR; in TCRdb, only in-frame clones are kept and a portion is missing. There are under 200,000 clones in the sample; about nine tenths occur only once, and roughly 0.77% lies in the top ten. Specimen: PBMCs or T cells enriched from blood (not recorded which). These receptors were taken from a woman between 18 and 29 years old who had recovered from COVID-19. The CDR3 runs from the conserved cysteine through the conserved F or W.

CDR3 length,J gene,V gene,CDR3 protein
13,TRBJ2-1,TRBV27,CASSWDTANEQFF
15,TRBJ2-5,TRBV5-1,CASSPAGGGGETQYF
11,TRBJ2-3,TRBV6-5,CASKIADTQYF
16,TRBJ2-1,TRBV5-4,CASSWGTNQFGNEQFF
18,TRBJ2-6,TRBV27,CASSLYGAAIGGANVLTF
19,TRBJ2-5,TRBV7-9,CASSPRGAQAQGVQETQYF
18,TRBJ2-3,TRBV7-9,CASSLELAGSISPDTQYF
14,TRBJ2-7,TRBV21-1,CASSFTCRKYEQYF
15,TRBJ2-1,TRBV7-7,CASPGTSGRSGEQFF
14,TRBJ2-1,TRBV10-3,CAISVDLVYNEQFF
13,TRBJ1-1,TRBV19,CASSMDDWPEAFF
14,TRBJ2-7,TRBV5-1,CASSLESGSYEQYF
14,TRBJ2-7,TRBV18,CASLPGQGAGEQYF
12,TRBJ2-1,TRBV6-5,CASTGFHNEQFF
15,TRBJ1-6,TRBV7-2,CASSLFPGDNSPLHF
15,TRBJ1-1,TRBV11-3,CASSLGSGMNTEAFF
15,TRBJ1-1,TRBV28,CASSSKARGDTEAFF
13,TRBJ2-3,TRBV23-1,CASPASGTDTQYF
14,TRBJ2-1,TRBV6-6,CASSYRTGYNEQFF
14,TRBJ1-5,TRBV28,CASSTTGSNQPQHF